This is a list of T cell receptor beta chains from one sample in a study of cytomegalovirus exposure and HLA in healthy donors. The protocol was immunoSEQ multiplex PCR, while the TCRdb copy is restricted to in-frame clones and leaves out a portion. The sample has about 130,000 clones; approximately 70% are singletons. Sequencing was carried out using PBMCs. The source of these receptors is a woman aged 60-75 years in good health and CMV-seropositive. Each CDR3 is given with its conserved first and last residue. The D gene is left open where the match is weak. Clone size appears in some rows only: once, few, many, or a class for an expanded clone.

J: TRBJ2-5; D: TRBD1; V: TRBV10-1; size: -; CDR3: CASSGGQGRQETQYF; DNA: TGCGCCAGCAGTGGGGGACAGGGTCGCCAAGAGACCCAGTACTTC
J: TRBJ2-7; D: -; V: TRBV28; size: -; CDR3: CASSSLTGLVSQYF; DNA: TGTGCCAGCAGTTCCCTGACTGGTCTGGTATCGCAGTACTTC
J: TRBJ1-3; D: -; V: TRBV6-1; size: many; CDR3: CASCPDISGNTIYF; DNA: TGTGCCAGCTGCCCGGACATCTCTGGAAACACCATATATTTT
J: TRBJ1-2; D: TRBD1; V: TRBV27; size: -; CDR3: CASSLAGGINYGYTF; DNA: TGTGCCAGCAGTTTAGCAGGGGGAATTAACTATGGCTACACCTTC
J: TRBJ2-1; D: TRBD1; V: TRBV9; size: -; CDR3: CASSKRTGGDEQFF; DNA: TGTGCCAGCAGCAAACGGACAGGGGGGGATGAGCAGTTCTTC
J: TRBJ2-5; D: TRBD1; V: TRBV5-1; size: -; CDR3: CASSLLTGPQETQYF; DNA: TGCGCCAGCAGCTTGTTGACAGGGCCGCAAGAGACCCAGTACTTC
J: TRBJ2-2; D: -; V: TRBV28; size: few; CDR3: CASSLGQGTTGELFF; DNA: TGTGCCAGCAGTTTAGGTCAGGGCACCACCGGGGAGCTGTTTTTT
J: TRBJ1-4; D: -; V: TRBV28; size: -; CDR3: CASSSGEGGNEKLFF; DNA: TGTGCCAGCAGTTCCGGCGAAGGGGGTAATGAAAAACTGTTTTTT
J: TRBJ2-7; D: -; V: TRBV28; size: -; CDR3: CASSSVDRDYEQYF; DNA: TGTGCCAGCAGTTCGGTTGACCGGGACTACGAGCAGTACTTC
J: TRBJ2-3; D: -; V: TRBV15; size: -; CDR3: CATSPQADTQYF; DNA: TGTGCCACCAGCCCCCAAGCCGATACGCAGTATTTT